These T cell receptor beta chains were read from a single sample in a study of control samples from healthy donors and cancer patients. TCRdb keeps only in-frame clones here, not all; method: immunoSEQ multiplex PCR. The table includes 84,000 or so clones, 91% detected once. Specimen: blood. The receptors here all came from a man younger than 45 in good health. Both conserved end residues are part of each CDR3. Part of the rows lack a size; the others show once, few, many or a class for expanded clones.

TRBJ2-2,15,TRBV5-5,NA,CASSVGQTNTGELFF
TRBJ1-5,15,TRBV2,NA,CASRRVGLSNQPQHF
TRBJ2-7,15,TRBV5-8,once,CASNFGQGFPREQYF
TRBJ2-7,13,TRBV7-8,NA,CASSLEADYEQYF
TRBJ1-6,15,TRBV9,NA,CASSAKGQGNSPLHF
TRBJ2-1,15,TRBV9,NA,CASSVSGGAFNEQFF
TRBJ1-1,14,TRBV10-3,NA,CAIRRRGLDTEAFF
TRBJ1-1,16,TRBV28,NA,CASSLLGSLDDTEAFF
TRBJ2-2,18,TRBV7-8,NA,CASSLVWLAGVSSGELFF
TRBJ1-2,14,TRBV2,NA,CASSEVRGVYGYTF
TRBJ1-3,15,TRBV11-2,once,CASSPLGESGNTIYF
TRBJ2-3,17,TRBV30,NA,CAWSSQGLAPSTDTQYF
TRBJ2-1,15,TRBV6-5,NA,CARRGREGFYNEQFF
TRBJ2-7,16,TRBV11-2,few,CASSPWRREDPYEQYF
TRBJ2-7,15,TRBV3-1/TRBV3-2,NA,CASSHWDRGSYEQYF
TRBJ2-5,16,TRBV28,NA,CASSPPRTEEQETQYF